The T cell receptor beta chain described here comes from a study of OX40 agonist ivuxolimab in advanced cancers. The V end was cut by 0 bases, the J end by 3 bases, with 9 bases between. The CDR3 sequence is 15 residues long. From germline, CDR1 is MNHEY and CDR2 SVGAGI. The data were produced by immunoSEQ multiplex PCR, yet TCRdb's version contains in-frame clones alone and is incomplete. Here the sample spans roughly 23,000 clones, roughly 84% being singletons. The sample in question was CD4+ or CD8+ T cells sorted from blood, obtained in a trial of the OX40 agonist ivuxolimab. The chain combines TRBV6-5 with TRBJ2-1; D may correspond to TRBD1 or TRBD2 (5 bases each). The clonotype was recovered from an adult with an advanced solid tumor such as melanoma, head and neck, liver or kidney cancer. The CDR3 nucleotides are TGTGCCAGCAGTTACTCATGGGGGATCTACAATGAGCAGTTCTTC. This encodes CASSYSWGIYNEQFF.